The clone carrying this T cell receptor beta chain occurred many times. One entry per CDR3 protein, called by TCRdb with MiXCR from the 5' RACE reads. The sample has roughly 230,000 distinct CDR3 sequences; 8% to 10% are singletons. This sample is part of a study of CD8 T cells in ankylosing spondylitis. The CDR3 runs 11 residues. The germline V and J ends were trimmed by 8 bases and 8 bases, with 10 bases remaining between them. Sequencing was done on a sample of blood, either unsorted or a sorted T cell fraction (not recorded which). J is TRBJ2-1 and V is TRBV12-3 or TRBV12-4; D is ambiguous. The TCR originated in a female donor with ankylosing spondylitis or in good health (not recorded which). The CDR3, as DNA: TGTGCCAGCTGCGTGCGGCATGAGCAGTTCTTC. Its protein is CASCVRHEQFF.